The clone carrying this TCR beta chain was picked up many times. What it recognizes is unknown. A quantitative 5'-RACE method, one with molecular barcodes, was used to make TCR beta libraries. MiXCR was run by TCRdb on the 5' RACE reads, yielding one entry per CDR3 protein. The sample consists of around 490,000 distinct CDR3 sequences, roughly 5.2% of them appearing once. The CDR3 extends over 16 amino acids. The V gene lost 5 bases and the J gene lost 2 bases, with 15 bases spanning the gap. CDR1 and CDR2 from the germline V gene are SGHTA and FQGNSA. This sample was taken from a study of CD8 T cells in ankylosing spondylitis. Whole-study findings and limits: Significantly higher representation of disease-linked clones was reported for matched ankylosing spondylitis synovial fluid. In peripheral blood, disease-linked CD8+ clones occurred at relatively low frequencies. Blood of patients with ankylosing spondylitis appeared to be characterized by a TCR beta motif of eight highly homologous variants.

The chain combines TRBV7-2 with TRBJ2-2; no firm D call. The TCR sequence derives from a male donor with ankylosing spondylitis. Sequencing used blood, either unsorted or a sorted T cell fraction (not recorded which). For the CDR3, the DNA is TGTGCCAGCAGCCCCCTTCGGCAAATCAACACCGGGGAGCTGTTTTTT. It specifies CASSPLRQINTGELFF.